The 26 T cell receptor beta chains below all came from one sample that was sequenced in a study of blood T cells in healthy people across ages. A sample-barcoded 5' primer and a J-beta primer mix were used in a second PCR of about 7 to 12 cycles. TCRdb analysed the 5' RACE reads with MiXCR anew, one entry per CDR3 protein. The table records about 1.8 million distinct CDR3 sequences, approximately 50% of them present only once. Sequencing was done on a sample of blood. The source is a woman in her thirties or forties in good health.

V usage is TRBV9 and J usage is TRBJ1-2; D might be TRBD1 (5 bases). V was clipped by 2 bases and J by 4 bases, with 15 bases between them. The CDR3 sequence is 15 residues long. CDR1 is SGDLS, CDR2 YYNGEE, per germline. CDR3 residues: CASSVPRGIGYGYTF. CDR3 coding DNA: TGTGCCAGCAGCGTCCCGAGGGGAATTGGCTATGGCTACACCTTC.

The chain links TRBV24-1 to TRBJ1-2; a possible D gene is TRBD1 (5 bases). V lost 6 bases to trimming and J lost 3 bases, with 10 bases between them. CDR1 is KGHDR, CDR2 SFDVKD, per germline. The CDR3 covers 13 residues. As DNA, the CDR3 is TGTGCCACCAGTCAGAGGGACCACTATGGCTACACCTTC. Translation gives CATSQRDHYGYTF.

The chain joins TRBV9 to TRBJ2-5; D gene uncertain. This CDR3 comprises 15 residues. Germline lookup yields CDR1 SGDLS and CDR2 YYNGEE. Trimming removed 2 bases at V and 2 bases at J, with 13 bases between. CDR3 DNA: TGTGCCAGCAGCGTGAGTAACAGTTTACAAGAGACCCAGTACTTC. It is translated as CASSVSNSLQETQYF.

A few counts support this clonotype. This chain connects TRBV12-3 or TRBV12-4 to TRBJ2-1; D gene ambiguous. CDR3 length: 11 residues. Trimming removed 6 bases at V and 10 bases at J, with 10 bases between. In DNA form, the CDR3 reads TGTGCCAGCAGGAAGGCTGGAGAGCAGTTCTTC. Amino acids: CASRKAGEQFF.

This chain links TRBV21-1 with TRBJ2-1; TRBD2 was called by the table and not checked on the DNA. TRBV21-1 is a listed pseudogene. The CDR3 runs to 17 residues. The CDR3 nucleotides are TGTGCCAGCAGCAAAGGACCTAGACTAGCGGGGGGCAATGAGCAGTTCTTC. It is translated as CASSKGPRLAGGNEQFF.

This clonotype was counted between two and nine times. The V call is TRBV7-8, the J call TRBJ2-6; 7 nucleotides align to TRBD2. Per germline, CDR1 SGHVS and CDR2 FQNEAQ. CDR3 length: 17 residues. Trimming at V came to 5 bases and at J to 0 bases, leaving 7 bases not matched to a gene. The CDR3, as DNA: TGTGCCAGCAGCCTGTGGGGGGGTAGCTCTGGGGCCAACGTCCTGACTTTC. Translated, it gives CASSLWGGSSGANVLTF.

The chain couples TRBV18 to TRBJ2-4, with TRBD1 matching over 10 bases. The tail of the sequence fits TRBJ2-5 better, so the J call may be wrong. CDR1 is KGHSH and CDR2 is LQKENI in the germline V gene. CDR3 length: 16 residues. The CDR3 is CASSTRDRGSQETQYF. In nucleotides, the CDR3 is TGTGCCAGCTCGACTCGGGACAGGGGTTCACAAGAGACCCAGTACTTC.

This clonotype showed up just once. V gene TRBV11-2 combines with J gene TRBJ1-1; D uncertain. V was trimmed by 6 bases and J by 2 bases, leaving 10 bases between them. The CDR3 loop spans 13 amino acids. Per the germline V gene, CDR1 is SGHAT and CDR2 is FQNNGV. DNA of the CDR3: TGTGCCAGCAGGACACTAATTAACACTGAAGCTTTCTTT. Protein sequence: CASRTLINTEAFF.

V and J are TRBV12-3 or TRBV12-4 and TRBJ1-2, with D possibly matching TRBD1 (5 bases). The CDR3 contains 13 residues. V gave up 3 bases and J gave up 7 bases, with 12 bases separating them. CDR3 sequence (DNA): TGTGCCAGCAGTTTTGCAGGGAACGCTGGCTACACCTTC. Translated: CASSFAGNAGYTF.

This rearrangement joins TRBV20-1 to TRBJ2-3; 8 bases match TRBD1. Germline V gene lookup returns CDR1 DFQATT and CDR2 SNEGSKA (reference sequence). This CDR3 has 16 amino acids. V shed 3 bases, J shed 3 bases, and the junction held 11 bases outside the gene matches. CDR3: CSARIPGQEKTDTQYF. As DNA, the CDR3 is TGCAGTGCTAGGATTCCGGGACAGGAAAAGACAGATACGCAGTATTTT.

The chain links TRBV4-3 to TRBJ2-1; D uncertain. V lost 0 bases and J lost 9, with 12 bases in between. This CDR3 has 14 amino acids. Germline CDR1 and CDR2: LGHNA and YSLEER. The CDR3 DNA sequence: TGCGCCAGCAGCCAAGATCCGGTAGGCGCTGAGCAGTTCTTC. It yields the protein CASSQDPVGAEQFF.

The chain carries TRBV4-3 and TRBJ2-3; TRBD1 agrees at 10 bases. Unmatched junction bases numbered 9, after V lost 6 bases and J lost 3 bases. The CDR3 extends over 16 amino acids. From germline, CDR1 is LGHNA and CDR2 YSLEER. The CDR3 is CASSLRQGALTDTQYF. Written as DNA, the CDR3 is TGCGCCAGCAGTCTTAGACAGGGGGCTTTAACAGATACGCAGTATTTT.

The rearrangement joins TRBV20-1 to TRBJ2-4; TRBD2 matches 9 bases. This CDR3 has 20 amino acids. The germline V gene encodes CDR1 DFQATT and CDR2 SNEGSKA (reference sequence). Trimming took 2 bases from V and 3 from J; bases not matched to a gene: 20. Written as DNA, the CDR3 is TGCAGTGCTAGACGCGCTAGTGGCCTAGCGGGGAACGTAGTCAAAAACATTCAGTACTTC. It specifies CSARRASGLAGNVVKNIQYF.

The chain couples TRBV3-1 to TRBJ1-6; D possibly corresponds to TRBD1 (5 bases). Trimming pared 7 bases from V and 8 bases from J, leaving 18 bases between. The CDR3 is made up of 15 amino acids. In germline, CDR1 is LGHDT, CDR2 YNNKEL (reference sequence). The CDR3, as DNA: TGTGCCAGCACCCCCGGGACGGAGACTTATTCACCCCTCCACTTT. Residues: CASTPGTETYSPLHF.

Comment on this clonotype: An end of the junction differs from the germline gene, which may be a read error. J is TRBJ2-1 and V is TRBV27; 8 bases match TRBD1. Germline CDR1 and CDR2: MNHEY and SMNVEV (reference sequence). The CDR3 runs 15 residues. CDR3 coding DNA: TGTGTCAGCAGCTCCCCCCCGGACAGGGCTAATGAGCAGTTCTTC. Its protein is CVSSSPPDRANEQFF.

In this sample, this clonotype turned up a few times. The V gene is TRBV18, the J gene TRBJ2-6, with D uncertain. The CDR3 totals 15 residues. Germline V lookup: CDR1 KGHSH, CDR2 LQKENI. Between the trimmed V and J ends, which lost 8 bases and 1 base, there was a span of 12 bases. The CDR3 region has the DNA TGTGCCAGCAGCCCTTTGGTATCTGGGGCCAACGTCCTGACTTTC. Its translation: CASSPLVSGANVLTF.

The genes are TRBV11-1 and TRBJ2-5; D gene ambiguous. The CDR3 runs 14 residues. Germline CDR1 reads SGHAT; CDR2 reads FQDESV (reference sequence). V lost 0 bases to trimming and J lost 4 bases, with 9 bases between them. The CDR3 loop reads CASSLALKGETQYF. CDR3 nucleotide sequence: TGTGCCAGCAGCTTAGCTCTTAAGGGAGAGACCCAGTACTTC.

This clonotype was seen a few times. The J gene is TRBJ2-5, the V gene TRBV4-2; a possible D gene is TRBD2 (7 bases). Trimming stripped 4 bases from V and 2 bases from J, with 14 bases between. CDR3 length: 15 residues. The germline V gene encodes CDR1 LGHNA and CDR2 YNFKEQ. The CDR3 here is CASSPQGGGQETQYF. CDR3 nucleotide sequence: TGTGCCAGCAGCCCCCAGGGAGGGGGACAAGAGACCCAGTACTTC.

This clonotype was seen a few times. The rearrangement joins TRBV5-1 to TRBJ2-4; the D is unclear. The last part of the DNA fits TRBJ2-7 better; the J call may be wrong. CDR3 length: 13 amino acids. CDR1 SGHRS and CDR2 YFSETQ come from the germline V gene. CDR3 nucleotides: TGCGCCAGCAGCTTGGATATTAACTACGAGCAGTACTTC. It codes for CASSLDINYEQYF.

This chain joins TRBV4-2 and TRBJ2-7; perhaps D is TRBD1 or TRBD2 (5 bases each). The CDR3 has 13 amino acids. Germline CDR1 reads LGHNA; CDR2 reads YNFKEQ. V was shortened by 0 bases and J by 8 bases, with 11 bases between the two germline ends. This CDR3 reads CASSQDTRGQQYF. The CDR3 nucleotides read TGTGCCAGCAGCCAAGATACCCGGGGACAGCAGTACTTC.

This clonotype showed up just a few times. The chain joins TRBV6-2 or TRBV6-3 to TRBJ2-4; 14 positions match TRBD2. The CDR3 sequence is 17 residues long. V lost 5 bases, J lost 0 bases, and 3 bases stayed unmatched. From germline, CDR1 is MNHEY and CDR2 SVGEGT. The CDR3 sequence: CASSRLAGGLAKNIQYF. The CDR3 DNA reads as TGTGCCAGCAGTAGACTAGCGGGGGGGCTAGCCAAAAACATTCAGTACTTC.

In this sample, this clonotype turned up a few times. The chain is built from TRBV6-5 and TRBJ2-7, with 7 bases matching TRBD1. The CDR3 loop spans 19 amino acids. Unmatched junction bases numbered 23, after V lost 7 bases and J lost 2 bases. The germline V gene encodes CDR1 MNHEY and CDR2 SVGAGI. The CDR3, as DNA: TGTGCCAGCAAGTCCCTCGACAGGGCGCCTGCCCTGGCTACCTACGAGCAGTACTTC. This sequence encodes CASKSLDRAPALATYEQYF.

The chain links TRBV2 to TRBJ2-1; 11 bases fit TRBD2. Germline CDR1 and CDR2: SNHLY and FYNNEI. The CDR3 has 13 residues. Germline trimming cut 7 bases from V and 6 bases from J; bases unmatched to any gene: 2. The CDR3 is CASKGTSGNEQFF. The CDR3, as DNA: TGTGCCAGCAAGGGGACTAGCGGCAATGAGCAGTTCTTC.

In this sample, this clonotype turned up a few times. This chain connects TRBV7-2 to TRBJ2-3; D possibly corresponds to TRBD2 (5 bases). This CDR3 has 15 amino acids. Germline V gene sequence: CDR1 SGHTA, CDR2 FQGNSA. Deletions cut 4 bases from V and 8 bases from J, with 19 bases between. CDR3 in DNA: TGTGCCAGCAGCTCCGGAGGCGGCTCTTCTGGTACGCAGTATTTT. Translated, it gives CASSSGGGSSGTQYF.

V usage is TRBV7-2 and J usage is TRBJ2-4; D is possibly TRBD1 or TRBD2 (5 bases each). The DNA matches TRBJ2-7 better at its end, which makes the J call doubtful. The CDR3 loop spans 15 amino acids. Germline loops: CDR1 SGHTA, CDR2 FQGNSA. In nucleotides, the CDR3 is TGTGCCAGCAGCTTCCGGGGACGGTTCCTAGACGAGCAGTACTTC. Translating it yields CASSFRGRFLDEQYF.

This clonotype was observed a few times. This chain joins TRBV7-9 and TRBJ2-2; 11 bases are a match to TRBD1. The CDR3 is made up of 18 amino acids. Germline assignment: CDR1 SEHNR and CDR2 FQNEAQ (reference sequence). J lost 3 bases, V lost 3 bases, and 9 bases had no gene match. In DNA form, the CDR3 reads TGTGCCAGCAGCTTTCCCGGACAGGGGGCGCGTGACACCGGGGAGCTGTTTTTT. Its translation: CASSFPGQGARDTGELFF.